This is a list of T cell receptor beta chains from one sample in a study of cytomegalovirus exposure and HLA in healthy donors. Assay: immunoSEQ multiplex PCR; the TCRdb copy retains only in-frame clones and omits some. The table includes 100,000 to 150,000 clones, about four fifths detected once. The specimen sequenced was PBMCs. Receptors were obtained from a male donor in good health and CMV-seropositive. The CDR3 runs from the conserved cysteine through the conserved F or W. Fields, in order: V gene, J gene, D gene, clone size, CDR3 DNA, CDR3 protein. D genes are given only for firm matches. Clone size appears in some rows only: once, few, many, or a class for an expanded clone.

TRBV7-9	TRBJ2-3	TRBD2	few	TGTGCCAGCAGCCTCGGACTAGCGGGGCCCGCAGATACGCAGTATTTT	CASSLGLAGPADTQYF
TRBV18	TRBJ2-3	TRBD1	once	TGTGCCAGCTCACCTTTTTCCGGGACAGGGGGCACAGATACGCAGTATTTT	CASSPFSGTGGTDTQYF
TRBV9	TRBJ1-3	.	.	TGTGCCAGCAGCGTAGACACAAGCTCTGGAAACACCATATATTTT	CASSVDTSSGNTIYF
TRBV28	TRBJ2-3	TRBD2	.	TGTGCCAGTTCGTGGCGACTAGCGGGTAGACTCACAGATACGCAGTATTTT	CASSWRLAGRLTDTQYF
TRBV5-1	TRBJ2-1	TRBD1	.	TGCGCCAGCAGGCGCCCAGGACAGGGAATCCAAAGTGAGCAGTTCTTC	CASRRPGQGIQSEQFF
TRBV4-3	TRBJ1-1	.	.	TGCGCCAGCAGCCAAGATCCCGGGGATCTGGACACTGAAGCTTTCTTT	CASSQDPGDLDTEAFF
TRBV29-1	TRBJ2-3	TRBD1	.	TGCAGCGTTGAGGGACAGGGGTTCTCAGATACGCAGTATTTT	CSVEGQGFSDTQYF
TRBV28	TRBJ1-5	TRBD1	.	TGTGCCACCAGGGGGGCGCCTGACAATCAGCCCCAGCATTTT	CATRGAPDNQPQHF
TRBV9	TRBJ2-3	.	.	TGTGCCAGCGGCCGGGGAAGCACAGATACGCAGTATTTT	CASGRGSTDTQYF
TRBV7-8	TRBJ2-7	TRBD1	.	TGTGCCAGCAGAGACAGGGCCTCCTACGAGCAGTACTTC	CASRDRASYEQYF
TRBV11-2	TRBJ1-1	.	.	TGTGCCAGCAGCTTATACGGCACTGAAGCTTTCTTT	CASSLYGTEAFF
TRBV28	TRBJ1-5	.	.	TGTGCCAGCAGTTTATTTGGGGGGGCTGGTCAGCCCCAGCATTTT	CASSLFGGAGQPQHF
TRBV19	TRBJ1-5	.	.	TGTGCCAGTAGTATCGATAGAGGACAGCCCCAGCATTTT	CASSIDRGQPQHF
TRBV10-3	TRBJ2-7	TRBD1	.	TGTGCCGCCGGCACAGGGGGTCAGAGCTCCTACGAGCAGTACTTC	CAAGTGGQSSYEQYF
TRBV19	TRBJ1-5	.	.	TGTGCCAGTAGTATAGAAGGGGCCAGCAATCAGCCCCAGCATTTT	CASSIEGASNQPQHF
TRBV28	TRBJ1-5	TRBD1	.	TGTGCCAGCAGCCTGGGGACAGGGAATCAGCCCCAGCATTTT	CASSLGTGNQPQHF
TRBV5-1	TRBJ2-5	.	.	TGCGCCAGCGTGGAGGGGACCCAGTACTTC	CASVEGTQYF
TRBV19	TRBJ1-5	TRBD1	.	TGTGCCAGTAGTAGCCCCGGGACAGGGGGTTTTAGCAATCAGCCCCAGCATTTT	CASSSPGTGGFSNQPQHF
TRBV19	TRBJ2-1	.	.	TGTGCCAGTAGTATAGTCGGGGGTTACAATGAGCAGTTCTTC	CASSIVGGYNEQFF
TRBV7-3	TRBJ2-3	TRBD2	once	TGTGCCAGCAGCTTGCAAGCGGGAGTGACAGATACGCAGTATTTT	CASSLQAGVTDTQYF
TRBV4-2	TRBJ2-1	TRBD2	.	TGTGCCAGCAGCCAAGAAAGCGGGAGGGCCCATGAGCAGTTCTTC	CASSQESGRAHEQFF
TRBV11-3	TRBJ1-1	.	.	TGTGCCAGCAGCTTAGATCGGAGGGGAAGGGCGAACACTGAAGCTTTCTTT	CASSLDRRGRANTEAFF
TRBV10-1	TRBJ2-7	TRBD2	few	TGCGCCAGCAGTGAGGTGGGACTAGCGAAAGTGGTATCCTACGAGCAGTACTTC	CASSEVGLAKVVSYEQYF
TRBV28	TRBJ1-5	TRBD1	.	TGTGCCAGCAGTAGGGACAGCTACGGCCAGCCCCAGCATTTT	CASSRDSYGQPQHF
TRBV30	TRBJ2-7	TRBD2	.	TGTGCCTGGAGTAAGATACTAGCGGGAGCAGACGAGCAGTACTTC	CAWSKILAGADEQYF
TRBV27	TRBJ2-7	TRBD2	.	TGTGCCAGCAGTTTAATCTCCGGGACTAGCGGGAGGGCCTACGAGCAGTACTTC	CASSLISGTSGRAYEQYF
TRBV7-3	TRBJ1-1	.	.	TGTGCCAGCAGCTTAAGCGGGACGGCCAACACTGAAGCTTTCTTT	CASSLSGTANTEAFF
TRBV4-3	TRBJ2-5	TRBD2	few	TGCGCCAGCAGCCTAAACCTAGCGGGGCAAGAGACCCAGTACTTC	CASSLNLAGQETQYF
TRBV7-2	TRBJ2-3	.	.	TGTGCCAGCAGCTTAGGCGTCCGCAGCACAGATACGCAGTATTTT	CASSLGVRSTDTQYF
TRBV10-3	TRBJ1-1	.	.	TGTGCCATCAAGGCTGACAGGAACACTGAAGCTTTCTTT	CAIKADRNTEAFF
TRBV7-9	TRBJ2-2	TRBD2	.	TGTGCCAGCAGAACTAGCGGGAGTGACGGGGAGCTGTTTTTT	CASRTSGSDGELFF
TRBV10-3	TRBJ2-5	.	.	TGTGCCACCCTTAATCCTAGTGGTGGAACCCCAGAGACCCAGTACTTC	CATLNPSGGTPETQYF
TRBV9	TRBJ2-7	.	.	TGTGCCAGCAGCCCTTGGGACTCCCGACCGGGCGAGCAGTACTTC	CASSPWDSRPGEQYF
TRBV11-2	TRBJ2-7	TRBD2	.	TGTGCCAGCAGCCTGCATGGGGCTAGCGGGAACGTCTACGAGCAGTACTTC	CASSLHGASGNVYEQYF
TRBV19	TRBJ2-7	.	once	TGTGCCAGTAGTATGGGACTCAGGGAGCAGTACTTC	CASSMGLREQYF